One sample yielded the 32 T cell receptor beta chains listed below, sequenced in a study of blood T cell repertoires in COVID-19 (TCRdb year 2020). To prepare the library, the immunoSEQ multiplex PCR assay was applied. As stored in TCRdb, this immuneACCESS dataset retains in-frame rearrangements with V and J assigned. A fraction of the clones does not appear; measured against another copy, unresolved V genes explain less than half of the discrepancy, and the remainder lacks a known reason. The table for this sample lists 110,000 to 150,000 clones; around nine tenths of them were counted only once. The ten largest clones take up 4% to 4.5% of the sample. Sequencing was done on a sample of peripheral blood. The receptors stem from a woman in her thirties or forties with acute or convalescent COVID-19.

The chain links TRBV6-6 to TRBJ1-2; D call uncertain. The CDR3 runs 14 residues. Germline values: CDR1 MNHNY, CDR2 SVGAGI (reference sequence). V dropped 6 bases and J dropped 7 bases, with 18 bases sitting between them. This CDR3 is CASREVSLGRGYTF. The CDR3 region has the DNA TGTGCCAGCAGGGAGGTTAGCCTTGGGCGTGGCTACACCTTC.

This chain connects TRBV9 to TRBJ2-7; no firm D call. CDR1 is SGDLS and CDR2 is YYNGEE in the germline V gene. V lost 0 bases, J lost 3 bases, and 7 bases lay in between. The CDR3 covers 13 residues. CDR3 protein: CASSVGTNYEQYF. The CDR3 coding sequence is TGTGCCAGCAGCGTAGGTACTAACTACGAGCAGTACTTC. Together with reference TRBV9 and TRBJ2-7, the CDR3 gives the full variable domain: DSGVTQTPKHLITATGQRVTLRCSPRSGDLSVYWYQQSLDQGLQFLIQYYNGEERAKGNILERFSAQQFPDLHSELNLSSLELGDSALYFCASSVGTNYEQYFGPGTRLTVT.

This chain links TRBV15 with TRBJ2-1; TRBD2 aligns across 8 bases. CDR3 length: 20 residues. J gave up 0 bases and V 3 bases, and 16 bases lay outside the gene matches. Germline V gene data show CDR1 as LNHNV and CDR2 as YYDKDF (reference sequence). CDR3 in DNA: TGTGCCACCAGCAGTACGGGGGGGAGGGAGGTCCCTAGCTCCTACAATGAGCAGTTCTTC. As protein: CATSSTGGREVPSSYNEQFF. Variable domain in full (rest from reference TRBV15 and TRBJ2-1): DAMVIQNPRYQVTQFGKPVTLSCSQTLNHNVMYWYQQKSSQAPKLLFHYYDKDFNNEADTPDNFQSRRPNTSFCFLDIRSPGLGDTAMYLCATSSTGGREVPSSYNEQFFGPGTRLTVL.

A single count supports this clone. The chain links TRBV4-1 to TRBJ2-5; a weak D match, TRBD2 (5 bases). Trimming took off 6 bases at V and 2 bases at J, with 19 bases between the two ends. From germline, CDR1 is MGHRA and CDR2 YSYEKL. CDR3 length equals 16 residues. The CDR3 is CASSPHPGTKQETQYF. The CDR3 bases are TGCGCCAGCAGTCCTCACCCGGGAACTAAACAAGAGACCCAGTACTTC.

V usage is TRBV7-2 and J usage is TRBJ2-2; TRBD1 matches at 9 bases. Germline CDR1 is SGHTA and CDR2 is FQGNSA. The length of the CDR3 is 15 residues. V shed 3 bases and J 6 bases; nucleotides not matched to a gene: 5. CDR3 in amino acids: CASSFLGTGSGELFF. In nucleotides, the CDR3 is TGTGCCAGCAGCTTTCTTGGGACAGGGTCCGGGGAGCTGTTTTTT. The entire variable domain, with the rest obtained from reference TRBV7-2 and TRBJ2-2, is as follows: GAGVSQSPSNKVTEKGKDVELRCDPISGHTALYWYRQSLGQGLEFLIYFQGNSAPDKSGLPSDRFSAERTGGSVSTLTIQRTQQEDSAVYLCASSFLGTGSGELFFGEGSRLTVL.

This chain links TRBV27 with TRBJ2-7; 9 bases match TRBD2. Trimming removed 8 bases from V and 3 bases from J; junction bases left unmatched: 11. Per the germline V gene, CDR1 is MNHEY and CDR2 is SMNVEV (reference sequence). The CDR3 loop spans 15 amino acids. The CDR3 sequence: CASGYLLAGLYEQYF. DNA of the CDR3: TGTGCCAGCGGCTACCTTCTAGCGGGACTCTACGAGCAGTACTTC.

This chain connects TRBV19 to TRBJ2-1, with TRBD2 as a possible D gene (6 bases). The CDR3 consists of 16 residues. V gave up 5 bases and J gave up 0 bases, with 14 bases separating them. Germline V lookup: CDR1 LNHDA, CDR2 SQIVND (reference sequence). CDR3 in amino acids: CASSPVAARSYNEQFF. CDR3 DNA sequence: TGTGCCAGTAGTCCCGTAGCGGCCCGCTCCTACAATGAGCAGTTCTTC.

The CDR3 bases are TGTGCCACCAGCGGGGAGTACCAAGAGACCCAGTACTTC. This translates into CATSGEYQETQYF. V and J are TRBV15 and TRBJ2-5; a possible D gene is TRBD2 (5 bases). The CDR3 totals 13 residues. Germline V lookup: CDR1 LNHNV, CDR2 YYDKDF (reference sequence). V lost 5 bases, J lost 0 bases, and 7 bases lay in between. The complete variable domain, with remaining parts taken from reference TRBV15 and TRBJ2-5, reads DAMVIQNPRYQVTQFGKPVTLSCSQTLNHNVMYWYQQKSSQAPKLLFHYYDKDFNNEADTPDNFQSRRPNTSFCFLDIRSPGLGDTAMYLCATSGEYQETQYFGPGTRLLVL.

The chain links TRBV7-2 to TRBJ1-5; 8 bases fit TRBD1. Germline CDR1 is SGHTA and CDR2 is FQGNSA. V was pared by 5 bases and J by 2 bases, with 5 bases of the junction left unmatched. The CDR3 is 15 amino acids. The CDR3 loop reads CASSPWGQGNQPQHF. The DNA for the CDR3 is TGTGCCAGCAGCCCCTGGGGACAGGGCAATCAGCCCCAGCATTTT.

This sequence joins TRBV4-1 and TRBJ2-1; weak D call: TRBD1 (5 bases). Germline lookup yields CDR1 MGHRA and CDR2 YSYEKL. The V end was cut by 6 bases, the J end by 3 bases, with 15 bases between. The CDR3 sequence is 15 residues long. CDR3 in amino acids: CASRSQGIGYNEQFF. In nucleotides, the CDR3 is TGCGCCAGCAGGTCCCAGGGTATCGGCTACAATGAGCAGTTCTTC.

The rearrangement joins TRBV7-9 to TRBJ1-2, with a weak D call TRBD1 (5 bases). Germline V lookup: CDR1 SEHNR, CDR2 FQNEAQ (reference sequence). The CDR3 spans 14 residues. V lost 5 bases to trimming and J lost 4 bases, with 14 bases between them. The CDR3 sequence: CASSPRQIPYGYTF. The CDR3 nucleotides read TGTGCCAGCAGCCCTCGACAGATCCCCTATGGCTACACCTTC.

The genes are TRBV5-1 and TRBJ1-3; tentatively, D is TRBD1 (5 bases). Trimming left V 4 bases short and J 0 bases short, with 8 bases between. This CDR3 is 14 amino acids long. The germline V gene encodes CDR1 SGHRS and CDR2 YFSETQ. CDR3 in DNA: TGCGCCAGCAGCCGCGGGACCTCTGGAAACACCATATATTTT. It codes for CASSRGTSGNTIYF.

The V call is TRBV2, the J call TRBJ2-7; 11 bases align to TRBD1. This CDR3 is 14 amino acids long. J lost 3 bases, V lost 7 bases, and 5 bases had no gene match. CDR1 SNHLY and CDR2 FYNNEI come from the germline V gene. CDR3 nucleotide sequence: TGTGCCAGCATTTGGGACAGGGGGAGCTACGAGCAGTACTTC. Protein product: CASIWDRGSYEQYF.

The V call is TRBV4-3, the J call TRBJ1-2; 7 bases are a match to TRBD1. Germline V gene data show CDR1 as LGHNA and CDR2 as YSLEER. The CDR3 is 14 residues long. The junction had 6 bases not matched to a gene; V was cut back by 4 bases and J by 4 bases. CDR3 protein: CASSRLGQTYGYTF. The CDR3 bases are TGCGCCAGCAGCCGCCTGGGACAGACCTATGGCTACACCTTC.

The V and J genes are TRBV25-1 and TRBJ2-2, with D perhaps matching TRBD2 (6 bases). The germline CDR1 and CDR2 sequences are MGHDK and SYGVNS. CDR3 length equals 16 residues. V was cut by 3 bases and J by 0 bases, with 11 bases left in between. CDR3 residues: CASSDGRRANTGELFF. In DNA form, the CDR3 reads TGTGCCAGCAGTGATGGCAGGAGGGCGAACACCGGGGAGCTGTTTTTT.

The chain joins TRBV18 to TRBJ1-2; 7 nucleotides align to TRBD1. Trimming took 4 bases from V and 5 from J; bases not matched to a gene: 16. CDR1 and CDR2 (germline): KGHSH, LQKENI. The CDR3 extends over 17 amino acids. This CDR3 is CASSLTPGTASTYGYTF. CDR3 DNA: TGTGCCAGCTCACTAACCCCCGGGACAGCTTCTACTTATGGCTACACCTTC.

This clone was recorded once. The rearrangement uses TRBV7-6 and TRBJ2-3; TRBD2 matches at 8 bases. This CDR3 contains 17 residues. Germline values: CDR1 SGHVS, CDR2 FNYEAQ. V was pared by 1 base and J by 1 base, with 7 bases of the junction left unmatched. The CDR3: CASSLVVWRGGTDTQYF. The CDR3 bases are TGTGCCAGCAGCTTAGTGGTCTGGCGGGGGGGCACAGATACGCAGTATTTT.

In the case of this clone: A read error may explain this, as a much larger clone is one base away. The sample carries other DNA sequences with the same CDR3. The chain has TRBV4-1 and TRBJ1-5; TRBD1 might be the D (6 bases). The CDR3 loop spans 16 amino acids. CDR1 is MGHRA, CDR2 YSYEKL, per germline. The CDR3 bases are TGCGCCAGCAGCCAGGGGGCGGACCTTCCCAATCAGCCTCAGCATTTT. Translated: CASSQGADLPNQPQHF.

The V and J genes are TRBV2 and TRBJ1-2; 10 positions agree with TRBD1. This CDR3 region has 16 residues. From germline, CDR1 is SNHLY and CDR2 FYNNEI. With 8 bases clipped from V and 2 bases from J, the junction kept 11 bases outside the gene matches. Here the CDR3 reads CASPDRGPSGNYGYTF. The CDR3 DNA reads as TGTGCCAGCCCCGACAGGGGGCCCTCCGGAAACTATGGCTACACCTTC.

This rearrangement joins TRBV7-8 to TRBJ1-1; 11 nucleotides agree with TRBD1. The V segment lost 5 bases and the J segment 10 bases; nucleotides outside the gene matches: 9. The CDR3 sequence is 14 residues long. Germline V lookup: CDR1 SGHVS, CDR2 FQNEAQ. In nucleotides, the CDR3 is TGTGCCAGCAGCCAGGACAGGGGGCAAAGTGGAGCTTTCTTT. This sequence encodes CASSQDRGQSGAFF.

The DNA for the CDR3 is TGTGCCAGCAGTCCTAGCAGGGGAACGGTGAAGACCCAGTACTTC. Its translation is CASSPSRGTVKTQYF. The rearrangement uses TRBV6-5 and TRBJ2-5, with a tentative D call TRBD1 (6 bases). CDR3 length equals 15 residues. Germline CDR1 reads MNHEY; CDR2 reads SVGAGI. V lost 5 bases and J 6 bases, leaving 19 bases between the germline ends.

The chain recombines TRBV2 with TRBJ2-7; 7 positions agree with TRBD1. This CDR3 region has 16 residues. The V segment lost 3 bases and the J segment 2 bases; nucleotides outside the gene matches: 10. CDR1 and CDR2 from the germline V gene are SNHLY and FYNNEI. The CDR3 bases are TGTGCCAGCAGTGATTTCACCGGGACAGCAGCCTACGAGCAGTACTTC. This sequence encodes CASSDFTGTAAYEQYF. The full variable domain, in which reference TRBV2 and TRBJ2-7 provide the parts outside the CDR3, is EPEVTQTPSHQVTQMGQEVILRCVPISNHLYFYWYRQILGQKVEFLVSFYNNEISEKSEIFDDQFSVERPDGSNFTLKIRSTKLEDSAMYFCASSDFTGTAAYEQYFGPGTRLTVT.

J is TRBJ2-1 and V is TRBV10-2; D possibly corresponds to TRBD1 (6 bases). Deletions cut 5 bases from V and 3 bases from J, with 8 bases between. The CDR3 runs 13 residues. Germline CDR1 is WSHSY and CDR2 is SAAADI. CDR3 region: CASSKTGYNEQFF. The CDR3, as DNA: TGCGCCAGCAGTAAGACAGGCTACAATGAGCAGTTCTTC.

The CDR3 DNA is TGTGCCACCAGTGACCCCAGGGGGCGCGATGAGCAGTTCTTC. It codes for CATSDPRGRDEQFF. The chain recombines TRBV24-1 with TRBJ2-1, with 8 bases that match TRBD1. The V gene end was trimmed by 4 bases and the J gene end by 8 bases; junction bases not matched to a gene: 6. The CDR3 runs to 14 residues. CDR1 is KGHDR, CDR2 SFDVKD, per germline.

CDR3 in amino acids: CASSSRQVSTDTQYF. CDR3 nucleotides: TGTGCCAGCAGCTCGAGACAGGTTAGCACAGATACGCAGTATTTT. The chain joins TRBV28 to TRBJ2-3; D perhaps matches TRBD1 (6 bases). In germline, CDR1 is MDHEN, CDR2 SYDVKM. The CDR3 covers 15 residues. Deletions cut 6 bases from V and 0 bases from J, with 13 bases between.

The genes are TRBV6-5 and TRBJ2-1; perhaps TRBD1 as D (5 bases). The CDR3 runs to 15 residues. Germline CDR1 reads MNHEY; CDR2 reads SVGAGI. V gave up 4 bases and J gave up 2 bases, with 12 bases separating them. The chain's CDR3 is CASSSSLGPYNEQFF. As DNA, the CDR3 is TGTGCCAGCAGTTCGTCGTTGGGGCCCTACAATGAGCAGTTCTTC.

CDR3 bases: TGTGCCAGCAGCCAATTCACTAGCGGGAGGTGGAATGAGCAGTTCTTC. This gives the protein CASSQFTSGRWNEQFF. This rearrangement joins TRBV4-2 to TRBJ2-1; 12 nucleotides agree with TRBD2. This CDR3 is built from 16 residues. The germline V gene encodes CDR1 LGHNA and CDR2 YNFKEQ. With 2 bases clipped from V and 7 bases from J, the junction kept 6 bases outside the gene matches.

The chain has TRBV5-4 and TRBJ1-1; D is ambiguous. Trimming pared 0 bases from V and 5 bases from J, leaving 11 bases between. The CDR3 is made up of 14 amino acids. CDR1 is SGHNT and CDR2 is YYREEE in the germline V gene (reference sequence). The CDR3 bases are TGTGCCAGCAGCTTGGAGAGCCGGAGGACTGAAGCTTTCTTT. It codes for CASSLESRRTEAFF.

The genes are TRBV7-2 and TRBJ1-6; 10 bases map to TRBD1. This CDR3 has 16 residues. Germline trimming cut 1 base from V and 12 bases from J; bases unmatched to any gene: 9. From germline, CDR1 is SGHTA and CDR2 FQGNSA. CDR3 nucleotide sequence: TGTGCCAGCAGCTTAGTGGCCGGACAGGGGGTGAGACCCCTCCACTTT. Translated, it gives CASSLVAGQGVRPLHF.

V is TRBV30 and J is TRBJ2-7; TRBD2 is a possible D gene (5 bases). V was cut by 1 base and J by 0 bases, with 7 bases left in between. This CDR3 spans 13 amino acids. Looked up from germline, CDR1 is GTSNPN and CDR2 is SVGIG (reference sequence). This CDR3 reads CAWSGGGSYEQYF. For the CDR3, the DNA is TGTGCCTGGAGTGGAGGAGGCTCCTACGAGCAGTACTTC.

This chain links TRBV18 with TRBJ2-1; D is possibly TRBD2 (6 bases). Germline lookup yields CDR1 KGHSH and CDR2 LQKENI. V dropped 0 bases and J dropped 9 bases, with 18 bases sitting between them. This CDR3 spans 16 amino acids. The CDR3 DNA reads as TGTGCCAGCTCACCACCGGACCAGGCCCAGGGAGGTGAGCAGTTCTTC. Translated: CASSPPDQAQGGEQFF.

The rearrangement uses TRBV19 and TRBJ2-1; D uncertain. The CDR3 contains 13 residues. V lost 9 bases, J lost 7 bases, and 16 bases lay in between. Looked up from germline, CDR1 is LNHDA and CDR2 is SQIVND (reference sequence). CDR3 in amino acids: CASRRTGENEQFF. CDR3 DNA: TGTGCCAGCCGGCGTACGGGTGAGAATGAGCAGTTCTTC.